This T cell receptor (beta chain) came from a study of beta chain features in type 1 diabetes. Study-wide results and limits: Any HLA-type effect on TCRB rearrangement remained unresolved here.

A word on this clone: The antigen remains undetermined.

Reverse transcribing all isolated RNA meant expressed TCRB transcripts were sequenced. Libraries were prepared by immunoSEQ multiplex PCR; TCRdb keeps only in-frame clonotypes and omits some of them. Of about 450,000 clones in the sample, approximately 10% are singletons; the top ten hold roughly 0.046%. Sequencing was carried out using naive CD4+ T cells from blood. The TCR originated in a woman between 18 and 29 years old in good health.

CDR3: CASSRGYEQYF. CDR3 nucleotides: TGTGCCAGCAGTAGGGGCTACGAGCAGTACTTC. This sequence joins TRBV27 and TRBJ2-7, with a tentative D call TRBD1 (5 bases). CDR3 length equals 11 residues. V lost 5 bases and J lost 3, with 5 bases in between. Germline V gene data show CDR1 as MNHEY and CDR2 as SMNVEV (reference sequence).